A single TCR beta chain is shown here with its context. The antigen is undetermined. The data originate from a study of cytomegalovirus exposure and HLA in healthy donors. Study background: The approximately 120 validation repertoires and the roughly 700 first-cohort repertoires shared a platform, a later analysis reported.

The data were produced by immunoSEQ multiplex PCR, yet TCRdb's version contains in-frame clones alone and is incomplete. This sample carries some 120,000 clones, approximately 95% of them seen once, and the ten largest clones take 1.5% to 2%. The study's findings and limits: Among TCR sequences, most were rare, though some public TCRs appeared in many donors. With high specificity and sensitivity, the classifier reportedly diagnosed cytomegalovirus status. Cytomegalovirus association was assigned to about 150 TCR beta chains.

V was trimmed by 2 bases and J by 5 bases, leaving 18 bases between them. Germline values: CDR1 LNHDA, CDR2 SQIVND (reference sequence). This CDR3 region has 16 residues. The V and J genes are TRBV19 and TRBJ1-2, with D perhaps TRBD1 (5 bases). The specimen sequenced was PBMCs. This TCR derives from a man aged 18 to 35 in good health and CMV-seronegative. CDR3 region: CASSILAQGLRYGYTF. The CDR3 bases are TGTGCCAGTAGTATATTGGCCCAGGGACTACGGTATGGCTACACCTTC.